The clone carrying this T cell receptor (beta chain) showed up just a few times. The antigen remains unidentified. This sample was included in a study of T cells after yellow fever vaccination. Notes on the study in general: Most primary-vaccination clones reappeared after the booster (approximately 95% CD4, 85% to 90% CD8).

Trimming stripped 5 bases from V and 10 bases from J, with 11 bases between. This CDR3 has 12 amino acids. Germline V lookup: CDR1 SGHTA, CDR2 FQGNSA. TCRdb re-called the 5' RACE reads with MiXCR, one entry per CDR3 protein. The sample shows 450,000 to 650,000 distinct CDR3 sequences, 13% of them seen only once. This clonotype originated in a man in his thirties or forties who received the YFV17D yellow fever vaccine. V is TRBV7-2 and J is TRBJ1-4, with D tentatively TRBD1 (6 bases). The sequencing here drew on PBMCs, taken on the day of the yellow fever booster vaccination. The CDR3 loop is CASSKQGGKLFF. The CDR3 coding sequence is TGTGCCAGCAGCAAACAGGGAGGAAAACTGTTTTTT.